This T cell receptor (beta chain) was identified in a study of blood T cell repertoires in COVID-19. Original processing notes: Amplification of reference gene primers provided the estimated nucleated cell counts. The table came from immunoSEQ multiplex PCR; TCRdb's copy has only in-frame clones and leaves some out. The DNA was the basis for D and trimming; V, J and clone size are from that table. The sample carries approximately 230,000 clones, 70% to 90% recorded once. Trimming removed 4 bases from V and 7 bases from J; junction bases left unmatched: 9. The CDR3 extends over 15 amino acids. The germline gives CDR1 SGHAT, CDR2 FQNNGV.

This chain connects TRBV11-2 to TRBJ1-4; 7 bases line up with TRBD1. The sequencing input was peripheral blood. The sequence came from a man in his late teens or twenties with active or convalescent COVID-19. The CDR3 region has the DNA TGTGCCAGCAGCTCAAGACAGGGTCGGGGTGAAAAACTGTTTTTT. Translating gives CASSSRQGRGEKLFF.